What follows are 16 T cell receptor beta chains derived from one specimen sequenced in a study of blood T cell repertoires in COVID-19. Profiled with immunoSEQ multiplex PCR; TCRdb holds only in-frame clones, not every one. The sample holds a few hundred thousand clones, roughly 86% seen once. The sample was peripheral blood. These receptors were taken from a woman aged 50 to 60 with acute or convalescent COVID-19.

CDR3 loop: CASRAGTVLVMNTEAFF. In DNA, the CDR3 is TGTGCCAGCAGAGCCGGGACAGTTTTAGTCATGAACACTGAAGCTTTCTTT. The rearrangement uses TRBV6-4 and TRBJ1-1, with TRBD1 matching over 7 bases. The germline gives CDR1 MRHNA, CDR2 SNTAGT. Trimming at V came to 6 bases and at J to 0 bases, leaving 13 bases not matched to a gene. This CDR3 is built from 17 residues.

Only one count was recorded for this clone. This chain uses TRBV7-9 with TRBJ2-5; a possible D gene is TRBD1 (5 bases). This CDR3 is built from 13 residues. Germline CDR1 SEHNR, CDR2 FQNEAQ (reference sequence). The V end lost 6 bases, the J end lost 2 bases, and 10 bases lay between the germline ends. In nucleotides, the CDR3 is TGTGCCAGCAGATCTAAGGGGCAAGAGACCCAGTACTTC. Its protein is CASRSKGQETQYF.

This sequence joins TRBV4-3 and TRBJ2-7; maybe TRBD1 (5 bases). The CDR3 has 14 residues. The ends were cut back, 4 bases at V and 0 bases at J, with 10 bases in the middle. Per the germline V gene, CDR1 is LGHNA and CDR2 is YSLEER. This chain's CDR3 is CASSRGGGSYEQYF. Here the CDR3 DNA reads TGCGCCAGCAGCCGGGGCGGCGGCTCCTACGAGCAGTACTTC.

The chain carries TRBV7-9 and TRBJ2-3; 12 nucleotides agree with TRBD2. The CDR3 spans 17 residues. V trimming: 2 bases; J trimming: 4 bases; junction bases outside the gene matches: 7. Per germline, CDR1 SEHNR and CDR2 FQNEAQ (reference sequence). The CDR3 is CASSLHASGRAADTQYF. DNA for the CDR3: TGTGCCAGCAGCTTACACGCTAGCGGGAGGGCCGCAGATACGCAGTATTTT.

CDR3 sequence reads: CASSKGQGVVSDGYTF. The CDR3 DNA sequence: TGCGCCAGCAGCAAAGGACAGGGGGTAGTATCGGATGGCTACACCTTC. This rearrangement joins TRBV4-3 to TRBJ1-2; 10 bases align to TRBD1. Germline V gene data show CDR1 as LGHNA and CDR2 as YSLEER. The V and J ends lost 5 bases and 6 bases, in that order; junction bases with no gene match: 12. The length of the CDR3 is 16 residues.

The chain has TRBV19 and TRBJ1-5; D possibly corresponds to TRBD1 (6 bases). This CDR3 comprises 16 residues. Trimming removed 3 bases from V and 11 bases from J, with 23 bases in between. The germline CDR1 and CDR2 sequences are LNHDA and SQIVND (reference sequence). CDR3 sequence: CASSIFIAQGRKSQHF. The CDR3 nucleotides are TGTGCCAGTAGTATTTTTATCGCACAGGGAAGAAAGTCCCAGCATTTT.

The chain couples TRBV6-6 to TRBJ2-1; TRBD2 agrees at 9 bases. This CDR3 region has 14 residues. The V and J ends lost 6 bases and 5 bases, in that order; junction bases with no gene match: 5. Germline V gene sequence: CDR1 MNHNY, CDR2 SVGAGI (reference sequence). The CDR3 spells CASSPSGTDNEQFF. The CDR3 coding sequence is TGTGCCAGCAGCCCTAGCGGGACAGACAATGAGCAGTTCTTC.

The chain recombines TRBV2 with TRBJ2-3, with D possibly matching TRBD1 (5 bases). The CDR3 spans 15 residues. The ends were cut back, 10 bases at V and 1 base at J, with 18 bases in the middle. Per the germline V gene, CDR1 is SNHLY and CDR2 is FYNNEI. The CDR3 here is CAKQVGRVGTDTQYF. CDR3 sequence (DNA): TGTGCCAAGCAGGTGGGCAGGGTCGGCACAGATACGCAGTATTTT.

J is TRBJ2-3 and V is TRBV7-9, with 8 bases that match TRBD2. The V gene's germline CDR1 is SEHNR and CDR2 FQNEAQ (reference sequence). This CDR3 spans 16 amino acids. J gave up 2 bases and V 2 bases, and 6 bases lay outside the gene matches. This CDR3 is CASSLLLAGLTDTQYF. CDR3 coding DNA: TGTGCCAGCAGCTTACTTTTAGCGGGACTCACAGATACGCAGTATTTT.

The chain joins TRBV5-6 to TRBJ2-5; D uncertain. The CDR3 contains 13 residues. Germline assignment: CDR1 SGHDT and CDR2 YYEEEE. Deletions cut 1 base from V and 5 bases from J, with 9 bases between. The CDR3 sequence is CASSLTTDETQYF. The CDR3 DNA sequence: TGTGCCAGCAGCTTGACGACTGACGAGACCCAGTACTTC.

The J gene is TRBJ2-3, the V gene TRBV27; 10 bases match TRBD2. J lost 2 bases, V lost 5 bases, and 7 bases had no gene match. CDR1 is MNHEY and CDR2 is SMNVEV in the germline V gene (reference sequence). This CDR3 has 16 amino acids. The CDR3: CASSPLAGGITDTQYF. CDR3 coding DNA: TGTGCCAGCAGTCCCTTAGCGGGAGGAATCACAGATACGCAGTATTTT.

The rearrangement uses TRBV9 and TRBJ2-1, with 8 bases lining up with TRBD2. The CDR3 covers 15 residues. Germline V CDR1 and CDR2: SGDLS, YYNGEE. V dropped 0 bases and J dropped 5; count of bases not matched to a gene: 4. This CDR3 is CASSVELAGNNEQFF. The CDR3 DNA sequence: TGTGCCAGCAGCGTAGAGTTAGCGGGAAACAATGAGCAGTTCTTC.

The chain links TRBV11-1 to TRBJ2-7, with a weak D call TRBD1 (5 bases). Germline loops: CDR1 SGHAT, CDR2 FQDESV (reference sequence). The CDR3 has 13 amino acids. V shed 5 bases and J shed 3 bases, with 11 bases lying between them. CDR3 residues: CASSRRGYYEQYF. CDR3 sequence (DNA): TGTGCCAGCAGCCGAAGGGGTTACTACGAGCAGTACTTC. The variable domain in full, with the rest retrieved from reference TRBV11-1 and TRBJ2-7, is EAEVAQSPRYKITEKSQAVAFWCDPISGHATLYWYRQILGQGPELLVQFQDESVVDDSQLPKDRFSAERLKGVDSTLKIQPAELGDSAMYLCASSRRGYYEQYFGPGTRLTVT.

This chain links TRBV7-2 with TRBJ1-2; 8 nucleotides line up with TRBD1. This CDR3 has 19 residues. Germline assignment: CDR1 SGHTA and CDR2 FQGNSA. V trimming: 1 base; J trimming: 8 bases; junction bases outside the gene matches: 21. Here the CDR3 reads CASSLDGSRGRSVGTGYTF. As DNA, the CDR3 is TGTGCCAGCAGCTTAGATGGTAGCAGGGGGCGTAGTGTGGGGACGGGCTACACCTTC.

There are a few counts of this clone. The J gene is TRBJ2-1, the V gene TRBV11-3, with 11 nucleotides matching TRBD2. Germline trimming cut 1 base from V and 4 bases from J; bases unmatched to any gene: 6. Germline CDR1 reads SGHNT; CDR2 reads YENEEA. The CDR3 has 17 amino acids. The CDR3 spells CASSLGGLAELYNEQFF. The CDR3 coding sequence is TGTGCCAGCAGCTTAGGGGGACTAGCGGAGTTGTACAATGAGCAGTTCTTC.

This chain uses TRBV28 with TRBJ2-5, with a possible D match to TRBD1 (6 bases). CDR3 size: 16 residues. Germline V lookup: CDR1 MDHEN, CDR2 SYDVKM. The V and J ends lost 5 bases and 1 base respectively, with 17 bases between them. CDR3 in DNA: TGTGCCAGCAGTAAGTCCGGGACGACAGGCCAAGAGACCCAGTACTTC. Translated: CASSKSGTTGQETQYF.